This TCR beta chain was retrieved from a study of vaccination and CD4 T cells after COVID-19. Study-wide findings and caveats: Researchers report that a median roughly 85% of reactive clones in convalescent patients surfaced only post-vaccination.

Treatment denoted: approximately nine-day PBMC culture with coronavirus spike peptide pools or control peptides (ViraFEST assay). Days 3 and 7 saw half the medium replaced with fresh IL-2 medium. This clonotype was counted only a few times. Its antigen is still unknown. Cultured CD4+ T-cell DNA underwent Oncomine TCR Beta short-read sequencing. TCRdb called the PCR reads again in MiXCR, with one record for every CDR3 protein. The table lists about 14,000 distinct CDR3 sequences, around 40% of them singletons. The origin of this receptor is a human donor who had recovered from COVID-19. Sample: CD4+ T cells from blood, cultured in vitro.

The CDR3 here is CSAPSGWETQYF. The CDR3 DNA is TGCAGTGCCCCGTCTGGTTGGGAGACCCAGTACTTC. This chain links TRBV20-1 with TRBJ2-5; no firm D call. The CDR3 sequence is 12 residues long. Trimming removed 6 bases from V and 5 bases from J, with 13 bases in between. Germline lookup yields CDR1 DFQATT and CDR2 SNEGSKA (reference sequence).